This TCR beta chain was identified in a study of blood T cell repertoires in COVID-19. Study overall: PBMCs, B-cell-depleted T cells, or T cells provided the cDNA or gDNA that made up the material.

The repertoire was sequenced with immunoSEQ multiplex PCR; TCRdb's copy has only in-frame clones and lacks some. The table records a few hundred thousand clones, under 85% of them present only once. The CDR3 is 18 amino acids. J gave up 0 bases and V 2 bases, and 7 bases lay outside the gene matches. CDR1 SGHRS and CDR2 YFSETQ come from the germline V gene. The J gene is TRBJ2-6, the V gene TRBV5-1, with TRBD2 identical over 8 bases. The material sequenced was peripheral blood. The source of this sequence is a human donor with COVID-19, enrolled during active disease. The donor label of this sample is uncertain. CDR3 amino acids: CASSLNAAGDSGANVLTF. The CDR3 coding sequence is TGCGCCAGCAGCTTAAACGCAGCGGGGGACTCTGGGGCCAACGTCCTGACTTTC.